This T cell receptor beta chain emerged from a study of blood T cell repertoires in COVID-19. This CDR3 spans 13 amino acids. The V end lost 3 bases, the J end lost 5 bases, and 8 bases lay between the germline ends. The repertoire was sequenced with immunoSEQ multiplex PCR; TCRdb's copy has only in-frame clones and lacks some. Here the sample spans 250,000 to 300,000 clones, about 76% being singletons. This TCR was recovered from a woman aged 55-70 years with active or convalescent COVID-19. The sample consisted of peripheral blood. This rearrangement joins TRBV12-3 or TRBV12-4 to TRBJ1-5; D might be TRBD1 (5 bases). For the CDR3, the DNA is TGTGCCAGCAGTTTTCAAGGGGATCAGCCCCAGCATTTT. Translated, it gives CASSFQGDQPQHF.